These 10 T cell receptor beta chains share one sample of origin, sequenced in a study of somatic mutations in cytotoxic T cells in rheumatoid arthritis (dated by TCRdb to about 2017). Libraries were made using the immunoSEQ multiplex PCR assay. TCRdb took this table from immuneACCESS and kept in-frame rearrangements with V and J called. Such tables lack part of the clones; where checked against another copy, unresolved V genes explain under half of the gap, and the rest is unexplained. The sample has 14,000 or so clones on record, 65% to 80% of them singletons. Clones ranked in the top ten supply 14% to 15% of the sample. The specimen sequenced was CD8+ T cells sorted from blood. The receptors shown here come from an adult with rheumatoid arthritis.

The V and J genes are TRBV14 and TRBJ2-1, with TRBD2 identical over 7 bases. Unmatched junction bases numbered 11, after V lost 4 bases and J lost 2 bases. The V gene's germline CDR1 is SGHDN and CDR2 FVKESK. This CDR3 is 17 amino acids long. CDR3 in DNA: TGTGCCAGCAGCCGACGGCCCGGACTAGGGGCCTACAATGAGCAGTTCTTC. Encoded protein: CASSRRPGLGAYNEQFF.

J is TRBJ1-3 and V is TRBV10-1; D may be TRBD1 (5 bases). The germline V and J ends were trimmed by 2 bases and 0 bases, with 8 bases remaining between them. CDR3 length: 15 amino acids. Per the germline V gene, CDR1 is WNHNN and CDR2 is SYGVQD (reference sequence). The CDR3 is CASSEDSFSGNTIYF. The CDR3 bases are TGCGCCAGCAGTGAGGACAGTTTCTCTGGAAACACCATATATTTT.

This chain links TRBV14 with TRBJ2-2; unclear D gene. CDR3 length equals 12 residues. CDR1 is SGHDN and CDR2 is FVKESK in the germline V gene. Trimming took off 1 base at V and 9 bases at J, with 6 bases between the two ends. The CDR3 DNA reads TGTGCCAGCAGCCAAGGATTCCGGGAGCTGTTTTTT. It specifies CASSQGFRELFF. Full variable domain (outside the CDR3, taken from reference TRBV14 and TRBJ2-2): EAGVTQFPSHSVIEKGQTVTLRCDPISGHDNLYWYRRVMGKEIKFLLHFVKESKQDESGMPNNRFLAERTGGTYSTLKVQPAELEDSGVYFCASSQGFRELFFGEGSRLTVL.

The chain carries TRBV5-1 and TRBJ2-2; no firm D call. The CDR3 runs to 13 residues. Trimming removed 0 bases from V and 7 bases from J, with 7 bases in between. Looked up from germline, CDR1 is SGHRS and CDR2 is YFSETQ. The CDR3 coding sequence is TGCGCCAGCAGCTTGGCCGCGTTCGGGGAGCTGTTTTTT. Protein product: CASSLAAFGELFF.

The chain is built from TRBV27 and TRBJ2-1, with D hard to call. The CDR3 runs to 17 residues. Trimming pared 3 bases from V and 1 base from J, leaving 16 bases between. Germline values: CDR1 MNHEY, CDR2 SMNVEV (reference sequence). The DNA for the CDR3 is TGTGCCAGCAGTTTCGTGAGACTCGACAAATCCTACAATGAGCAGTTCTTC. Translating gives CASSFVRLDKSYNEQFF.

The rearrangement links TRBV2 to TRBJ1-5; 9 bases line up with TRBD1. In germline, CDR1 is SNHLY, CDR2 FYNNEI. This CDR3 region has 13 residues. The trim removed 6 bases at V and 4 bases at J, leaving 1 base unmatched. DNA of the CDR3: TGTGCCAGCAGAGGACAGGGGAATCAGCCCCAGCATTTT. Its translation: CASRGQGNQPQHF.

CDR3 residues: CASSLDRGFNQPQHF. The CDR3 region has the DNA TGTGCCAGCAGCCTGGACAGGGGTTTCAATCAGCCCCAGCATTTT. The chain has TRBV7-6 and TRBJ1-5; 9 bases agree with TRBD1. Germline CDR1 is SGHVS and CDR2 is FNYEAQ. V shed 5 bases, J shed 3 bases, and the junction held 5 bases outside the gene matches. This CDR3 spans 15 amino acids.

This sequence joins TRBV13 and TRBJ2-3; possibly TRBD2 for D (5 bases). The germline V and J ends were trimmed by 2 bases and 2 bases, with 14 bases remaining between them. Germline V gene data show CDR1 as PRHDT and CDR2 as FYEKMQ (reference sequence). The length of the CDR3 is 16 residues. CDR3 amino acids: CASSLSFRENTDTQYF. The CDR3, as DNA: TGTGCCAGCAGCTTAAGTTTCCGGGAAAACACAGATACGCAGTATTTT.

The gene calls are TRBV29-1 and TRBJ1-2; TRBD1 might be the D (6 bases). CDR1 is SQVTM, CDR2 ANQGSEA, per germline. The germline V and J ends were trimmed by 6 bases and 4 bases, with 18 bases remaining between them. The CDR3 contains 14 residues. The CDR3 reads CSVSQGQSSYGYTF. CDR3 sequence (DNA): TGCAGCGTAAGCCAGGGACAATCCTCCTATGGCTACACCTTC.

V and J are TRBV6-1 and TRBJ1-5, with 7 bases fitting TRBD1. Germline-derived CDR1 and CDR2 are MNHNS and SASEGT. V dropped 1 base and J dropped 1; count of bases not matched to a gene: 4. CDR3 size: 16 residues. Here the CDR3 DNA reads TGTGCCAGCAGTGAAGACCTGACAGGGAGCAATCAGCCCCAGCATTTT. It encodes CASSEDLTGSNQPQHF.